This T cell receptor beta chain was profiled in a study of CXCR3-negative and CXCR3-positive naive CD8 T cells. Study-wide context: Sequencing brought in 130 million to 150 million TRB reads altogether, and each library got about 1.5 +/- 0.3 million.

On this clonotype: Its specificity is unknown.

The study, taken as a whole, reports: Cryopreservation partially decreased CXCR3 expression, and most assays used fresh PBMCs. Naive CXCR3-positive cells had TRB CDR3s more hydrophobic than those of CXCR3-negative naive cells.

TRB cDNA libraries were made by UMI-labeled 5' RACE. TCRdb re-called the 5' RACE reads and gives one entry per CDR3 protein, without DNA. The table gives approximately 74,000 distinct CDR3 sequences; the top ten clones make up 1.5% to 2% of it. Naive CD8+ T cells showed a CD45RO-CCR7+CD27+CD95- phenotype. This receptor was obtained from a human donor in good health. Some clones in this sample may be carry-over from other donors' samples. The sequencing sample was made of naive CXCR3- CD8+ T cells from blood. Subset specified: CD45RO-CCR7+CD27+CD95- naive CD8+ T cells lacking CXCR3 (TNR3-).

CDR3 sequence: CAVAGGATYEQYF. The J gene is TRBJ2-7, the V gene TRBV7-9; TCRdb indicates TRBD2, and absent DNA this call remains unverified. The CDR3 extends over 13 amino acids. Germline loops: CDR1 SEHNR, CDR2 FQNEAQ (reference sequence).